The rows below give T cell receptor beta chains drawn from one sample of a study of cytomegalovirus exposure and HLA in healthy donors. Only in-frame clones appear in the TCRdb table, and some are missing; sequencing was by immunoSEQ multiplex PCR. The repertoire holds about 130,000 clones, with nearly 90% as singletons. The specimen was PBMCs. The receptors were gathered from a woman between 18 and 29 years old in good health and CMV-seronegative. The CDR3 runs from the conserved cysteine through the conserved F or W. A D gene is named only where the DNA matches it firmly.

D gene | J gene | V gene | CDR3 protein
TRBD2 | TRBJ2-7 | TRBV9 | CASSPAGGSYEQYF
TRBD2 | TRBJ2-1 | TRBV9 | CASSVGLADYNEQFF
. | TRBJ1-5 | TRBV29-1 | CSVRTGSDQPQHF
. | TRBJ1-6 | TRBV18 | CASSPDRDWSSPLHF
TRBD1 | TRBJ2-5 | TRBV6-5 | CASSPGTGEGKTQYF
TRBD1 | TRBJ2-7 | TRBV7-9 | CASSLGDRYYEQYF
. | TRBJ1-2 | TRBV7-2 | CASSLTGYGYTF
TRBD2 | TRBJ2-7 | TRBV2 | CASSPGTAGARGVHEQYF
. | TRBJ2-3 | TRBV6-5 | CASREGGTDTQYF
TRBD1 | TRBJ1-1 | TRBV15 | CATSGTGTGLGTEAFF
. | TRBJ2-2 | TRBV10-1 | CARTTTKPGELFF
. | TRBJ2-1 | TRBV30 | CAWSRSHNEQFF
TRBD1 | TRBJ1-5 | TRBV27 | CASSSDRGVIRPQHF
TRBD1 | TRBJ1-2 | TRBV6-6 | CASTRTGSNYGYTF
. | TRBJ2-3 | TRBV13 | CASSKTYTDTQYF
. | TRBJ2-1 | TRBV28 | CASSLKGYNEQFF
. | TRBJ2-1 | TRBV9 | CASSAQLGDIHEQFF
. | TRBJ1-1 | TRBV12-5 | CASGLEQNTEAFF
TRBD2 | TRBJ2-1 | TRBV19 | CASSRGEGYNEQFF
TRBD1 | TRBJ1-2 | TRBV28 | CASSLSDRGYGYTF
. | TRBJ2-7 | TRBV18 | CASSEDSDEQYF
. | TRBJ1-1 | TRBV27 | CASSSSTGLNTEAFF
TRBD2 | TRBJ2-1 | TRBV30 | CAWSGPLPTSGVNNEQFF
TRBD1 | TRBJ1-2 | TRBV7-9 | CASSFGQDYGYTF
. | TRBJ1-6 | TRBV6-6 | CASSFGTSESPLHF
. | TRBJ1-1 | TRBV7-2 | CASSLVSGRTEAFF
. | TRBJ2-2 | TRBV5-1 | CASSGQNTGELFF
TRBD2 | TRBJ2-3 | TRBV5-4 | CASTDSGLAGGPTDTQYF